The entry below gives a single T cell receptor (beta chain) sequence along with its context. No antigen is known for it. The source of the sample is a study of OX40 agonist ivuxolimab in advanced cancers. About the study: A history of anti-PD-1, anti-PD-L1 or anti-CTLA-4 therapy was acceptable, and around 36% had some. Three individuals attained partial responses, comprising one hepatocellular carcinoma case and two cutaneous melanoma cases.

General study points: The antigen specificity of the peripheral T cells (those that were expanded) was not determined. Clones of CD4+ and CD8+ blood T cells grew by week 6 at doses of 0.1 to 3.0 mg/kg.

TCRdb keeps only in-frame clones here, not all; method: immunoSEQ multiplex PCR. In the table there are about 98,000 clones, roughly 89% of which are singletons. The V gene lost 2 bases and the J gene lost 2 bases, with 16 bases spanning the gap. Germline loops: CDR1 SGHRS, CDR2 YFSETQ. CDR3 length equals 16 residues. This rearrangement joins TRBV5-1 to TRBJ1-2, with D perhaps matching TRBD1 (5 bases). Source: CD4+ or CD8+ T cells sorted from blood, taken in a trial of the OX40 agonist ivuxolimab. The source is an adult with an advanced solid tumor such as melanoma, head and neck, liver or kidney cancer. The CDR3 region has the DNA TGCGCCAGCAGCTTAGGTCCCGGGACGGGGAACTATGGCTACACCTTC. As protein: CASSLGPGTGNYGYTF.